This T cell receptor beta chain is drawn from a study of blood T cell repertoires in COVID-19. For the study at large: The United States, Italy and Spain supplied acute and convalescent COVID-19 samples. T cells, B-cell-depleted T cells, or PBMCs supplied cDNA or gDNA.

As processed by the authors: It was from reference gene primer amplification that nucleated cell counts were estimated. Clones were sequenced by immunoSEQ multiplex PCR, and TCRdb holds only the in-frame ones, with some missing. V, J and clone size are taken as reported in that table, and D and trimming were inferred from the DNA itself. The sample records about half a million clones, approximately 83% being singletons. In its sample, this clone was seen a few times. Other DNA sequences in this specimen translate into the identical CDR3. The specimen was peripheral blood. This TCR came from a human donor in a cohort sampled during active COVID-19.

The CDR3 loop is CASSVGAGAYEQYF. In DNA, the CDR3 is TGTGCCAGCAGCGTAGGGGCAGGGGCCTACGAGCAGTACTTC. V is TRBV9 and J is TRBJ2-7; maybe TRBD1 (6 bases). In germline, CDR1 is SGDLS, CDR2 YYNGEE. The V gene lost 0 bases and the J gene lost 2 bases, with 9 bases spanning the gap. The CDR3 loop spans 14 amino acids.